What follows are 32 T cell receptor beta chains derived from one specimen sequenced in a study of identical twins. TCRdb reanalysed the 5' RACE reads using MiXCR and keeps one entry per CDR3 protein. There are approximately 300,000 distinct CDR3 sequences in the sample; 9.5% occur only once, and 5.5% to 9% lies in the top ten. The same data also went into a second study, on yellow fever vaccine responses in identical twins.

The sequencing sample was made of CD8+ T cells sorted from blood. These receptors were collected from a woman under 30 in good health.

This clonotype turned up a few times. The CDR3 region has the DNA TGCAGTGCTAGAGATTTCATGGGACAGGCCACTTATCCGATCAACACTGAAGCTTTCTTT. Translation: CSARDFMGQATYPINTEAFF. V and J are TRBV20-1 and TRBJ1-1; 8 bases are a match to TRBD1. The CDR3 spans 20 residues. Germline lookup yields CDR1 DFQATT and CDR2 SNEGSKA (reference sequence). The trim removed 0 bases at V and 2 bases at J, leaving 20 bases unmatched.

This clonotype was seen only a few times. V gene TRBV7-8 combines with J gene TRBJ2-7; D gene unclear. The CDR3 contains 14 residues. Per germline, CDR1 SGHVS and CDR2 FQNEAQ. Trimming removed 7 bases at V and 0 bases at J, with 13 bases between. The CDR3 nucleotides are TGTGCCAGCAACTACGACCCGAGCTCCTACGAGCAGTACTTC. This encodes CASNYDPSSYEQYF.

This clonotype was detected many times. V is TRBV27 and J is TRBJ2-6, with D perhaps matching TRBD2 (5 bases). Per germline, CDR1 MNHEY and CDR2 SMNVEV (reference sequence). This CDR3 has 16 amino acids. V was trimmed by 11 bases and J by 0 bases, leaving 17 bases between them. The CDR3: CAASGISASGANVLTF. CDR3 nucleotides: TGTGCCGCCAGCGGAATCTCAGCCTCTGGGGCCAACGTCCTGACTTTC.

This clonotype was recorded many times. This sequence joins TRBV25-1 and TRBJ2-5; TRBD2 agrees at 14 bases. J was trimmed by 0 bases and V by 6 bases; bases with no gene match: 15. CDR3 size: 20 residues. Germline CDR1 reads MGHDK; CDR2 reads SYGVNS. The CDR3 protein is CASSRLPGLAGDGYQETQYF. The CDR3 DNA follows: TGTGCCAGCAGCAGACTACCGGGACTAGCGGGAGATGGGTACCAAGAGACCCAGTACTTC.

This clonotype was seen only a few times. The chain couples TRBV7-6 to TRBJ2-6; 8 bases are shared with TRBD2. The CDR3 is made up of 18 amino acids. The V gene's germline CDR1 is SGHVS and CDR2 FNYEAQ. The J segment lost 4 bases and the V segment lost 5 bases, leaving 13 bases of the junction unmatched. CDR3 DNA sequence: TGTGCCAGCAGCCCACCGAGCGGGGGTTCCCTAGGGGCCAACGTCCTGACTTTC. This encodes CASSPPSGGSLGANVLTF. Complete variable domain (other parts from reference TRBV7-6 and TRBJ2-6): GAGVSQSPRYKVTKRGQDVALRCDPISGHVSLYWYRQALGQGPEFLTYFNYEAQQDKSGLPNDRFSAERPEGSISTLTIQRTEQRDSAMYRCASSPPSGGSLGANVLTFGAGSRLTVL.

This clonotype came up many times. The J gene is TRBJ2-7, the V gene TRBV4-3; D not certain. The CDR3 is 13 amino acids. Germline CDR1 LGHNA, CDR2 YSLEER. V was cut by 3 bases and J by 3 bases, with 9 bases left in between. CDR3 DNA sequence: TGCGCCAGCAGCCACGCGGATAGCTACGAGCAGTACTTC. Its protein is CASSHADSYEQYF.

This clonotype has ten or more counts. The CDR3 is CASSLLEGLDNEQFF. CDR3 nucleotides: TGTGCCAGCAGCTTGCTGGAGGGTCTAGACAATGAGCAGTTCTTC. J is TRBJ2-1 and V is TRBV11-2; D is perhaps TRBD2 (6 bases). In germline, CDR1 is SGHAT, CDR2 FQNNGV. The CDR3 runs to 15 residues. V lost 3 bases and J 5 bases, leaving 14 bases between the germline ends.

This clonotype was observed a handful of times. This chain connects TRBV4-3 to TRBJ2-7; 8 bases align to TRBD2. The CDR3 consists of 15 residues. The V segment lost 1 base and the J segment 1 base; nucleotides outside the gene matches: 3. CDR1 is LGHNA and CDR2 is YSLEER in the germline V gene. The CDR3 DNA follows: TGCGCCAGCAGCCAAGGGGGCGGGGGGTCCTACGAGCAGTACTTC. As protein: CASSQGGGGSYEQYF.

This clonotype was recorded a few times. J is TRBJ2-7 and V is TRBV3-1, with D perhaps matching TRBD1 (6 bases). V lost 5 bases and J lost 5, with 13 bases in between. The germline V gene encodes CDR1 LGHDT and CDR2 YNNKEL (reference sequence). The CDR3 loop spans 13 amino acids. The CDR3 loop reads CASSSGQGHEQYF. For the CDR3, the DNA is TGTGCCAGCAGCTCCGGGCAGGGGCACGAGCAGTACTTC.

The chain joins TRBV30 to TRBJ2-1, with 9 bases fitting TRBD2. Germline loops: CDR1 GTSNPN, CDR2 SVGIG (reference sequence). The CDR3 extends over 14 amino acids. V lost 5 bases, J lost 6 bases, and 8 bases stayed unmatched. CDR3 bases: TGTGCCTGGTCCCTTGGCGGGGGGGCCAATGAGCAGTTCTTC. Protein: CAWSLGGGANEQFF. Full variable domain (remainder filled in from reference TRBV30 and TRBJ2-1): SQTIHQWPATLVQPVGSPLSLECTVEGTSNPNLYWYRQAAGRGLQLLFYSVGIGQISSEVPQNLSASRPQDRQFILSSKKLLLSDSGFYLCAWSLGGGANEQFFGPGTRLTVL.

This clonotype was observed many times. The chain is built from TRBV12-3 or TRBV12-4 and TRBJ2-1; D uncertain. The CDR3 is made up of 11 amino acids. V lost 7 bases, J lost 7 bases, and 8 bases lay in between. The CDR3: CASTFGNEQFF. For the CDR3, the DNA is TGTGCCAGCACGTTCGGTAATGAGCAGTTCTTC.

This clonotype occurred many times. V is TRBV4-1 and J is TRBJ2-1; tentatively, D is TRBD2 (6 bases). The V gene's germline CDR1 is MGHRA and CDR2 YSYEKL. CDR3 length: 15 residues. Between the trimmed V and J ends, which lost 1 base and 2 bases, there was a span of 9 bases. For the CDR3, the DNA is TGCGCCAGCAGCCAAGGCGGGACCACCTACAATGAGCAGTTCTTC. Protein: CASSQGGTTYNEQFF.

This clonotype came up a few times. V is TRBV6-2 or TRBV6-3 and J is TRBJ2-2; D is ambiguous. Germline V lookup: CDR1 MNHEY, CDR2 SVGEGT. V was shortened by 3 bases and J by 7 bases, with 9 bases between the two germline ends. The CDR3 spans 13 residues. CDR3 residues: CASSYSRYGELFF. The DNA of the CDR3 is TGTGCCAGCAGTTATTCTCGTTACGGGGAGCTGTTTTTT.

This clonotype was counted at least ten times. The chain links TRBV4-3 to TRBJ2-1, with 10 bases lining up with TRBD2. The CDR3 runs 16 residues. With V trimmed by 4 bases and J by 2 bases, 5 bases remained unmatched. Germline loops: CDR1 LGHNA, CDR2 YSLEER. The CDR3 DNA reads TGCGCCAGCAGCCCTTCCCTAGCGGGAGCCTACAATGAGCAGTTCTTC. Translated, it gives CASSPSLAGAYNEQFF.

Only a few counts were recorded for this clonotype. The chain couples TRBV7-9 to TRBJ2-7; TRBD2 matches at 9 bases. The CDR3 extends over 14 amino acids. V trimming: 4 bases; J trimming: 3 bases; junction bases outside the gene matches: 4. Per germline, CDR1 SEHNR and CDR2 FQNEAQ (reference sequence). CDR3: CASSSTSGDYEQYF. CDR3 DNA: TGTGCCAGCAGCTCGACTAGCGGAGACTACGAGCAGTACTTC.

This clonotype was seen repeatedly, ten times or more. This chain links TRBV4-1 with TRBJ2-5; D unclear. Deletions cut 0 bases from V and 6 bases from J, with 8 bases between. This CDR3 is built from 13 residues. From germline, CDR1 is MGHRA and CDR2 YSYEKL. In DNA form, the CDR3 reads TGCGCCAGCAGCCAAGAAAACGTCCAGACCCAGTACTTC. Protein: CASSQENVQTQYF.

This clonotype appeared many times. The V and J genes are TRBV20-1 and TRBJ1-1; 7 positions agree with TRBD1. The CDR3 has 13 residues. The trim removed 0 bases at V and 6 bases at J, leaving 4 bases unmatched. In germline, CDR1 is DFQATT, CDR2 SNEGSKA (reference sequence). The CDR3 loop reads CSARDWGQPEAFF. The CDR3 DNA is TGCAGTGCTAGAGATTGGGGACAGCCTGAAGCTTTCTTT.

V and J are TRBV18 and TRBJ1-1, with a weak D call TRBD1 (5 bases). CDR1 is KGHSH, CDR2 LQKENI, per germline. With 3 bases removed from V and 0 bases from J, the gap between germline ends came to 11 bases. This CDR3 region has 15 residues. The CDR3 bases are TGTGCCAGCTCACCCTGGACAACGGTGAACACTGAAGCTTTCTTT. As protein: CASSPWTTVNTEAFF.

This chain uses TRBV27 with TRBJ2-1; D tentatively fits TRBD1 or TRBD2 (5 bases each). Trimming removed 5 bases at V and 7 bases at J, with 15 bases between. The CDR3 sequence is 14 residues long. CDR1 is MNHEY and CDR2 is SMNVEV in the germline V gene (reference sequence). This CDR3 reads CASSLSPGTNEQFF. Here the CDR3 DNA reads TGTGCCAGCAGTCTCTCCCCGGGGACGAATGAGCAGTTCTTC.

This clonotype was observed a few times. The chain links TRBV2 to TRBJ2-1; 8 nucleotides agree with TRBD1. The CDR3 length is 15 residues. Germline lookup yields CDR1 SNHLY and CDR2 FYNNEI. The J segment lost 4 bases and the V segment lost 5 bases, leaving 7 bases of the junction unmatched. This CDR3 reads CASSTSGGGYNEQFF. The CDR3 coding sequence is TGTGCCAGCAGTACTTCAGGGGGCGGTTACAATGAGCAGTTCTTC.

This clonotype was found a few times. The chain combines TRBV29-1 with TRBJ1-2; 8 bases fit TRBD1. The J segment lost 4 bases and the V segment lost 7 bases, leaving 23 bases of the junction unmatched. The CDR3 sequence is 18 residues long. Germline-derived CDR1 and CDR2 are SQVTM and ANQGSEA. The CDR3 region is CSARNDRGPGGNGYGYTF. DNA for the CDR3: TGCAGCGCTCGAAACGACAGGGGTCCGGGAGGGAATGGCTATGGCTACACCTTC.

V gene TRBV7-6 combines with J gene TRBJ2-1, with D hard to call. In germline, CDR1 is SGHVS, CDR2 FNYEAQ. V shed 5 bases and J shed 0 bases, with 20 bases lying between them. There are 18 residues in the CDR3. CDR3 coding DNA: TGTGCCAGCAGCCCCCCGGGCCCGGGTGGGTTCTCCTACAATGAGCAGTTCTTC. This encodes CASSPPGPGGFSYNEQFF.

This chain links TRBV25-1 with TRBJ2-2; TRBD2 is a possible D gene (6 bases). CDR1 and CDR2 from the germline V gene are MGHDK and SYGVNS. This CDR3 contains 12 residues. The V end lost 8 bases, the J end lost 5 bases, and 9 bases lay between the germline ends. CDR3 DNA: TGTGCCAGCGTACGGGAGACCGGGGAGCTGTTTTTT. Protein sequence: CASVRETGELFF.

This clonotype came up many times. The chain couples TRBV6-1 to TRBJ2-1; no clear D gene. V was pared by 7 bases and J by 8 bases, with 18 bases between. The CDR3 has 14 residues. Germline values: CDR1 MNHNS, CDR2 SASEGT. The CDR3 bases are TGTGCCAGCATGTCGTCTAATGGGTTCGATGAGCAGTTCTTC. Translating gives CASMSSNGFDEQFF.

This clonotype occurred a few times. The gene calls are TRBV10-3 and TRBJ2-3; a weak D match, TRBD2 (5 bases). This CDR3 region has 12 residues. The germline V and J ends were trimmed by 10 bases and 4 bases, with 12 bases remaining between them. Germline CDR1 and CDR2: ENHRY and SYGVKD. CDR3 in DNA: TGTGCCACCCTCGAGGGAGCAGATACGCAGTATTTT. Translation gives CATLEGADTQYF.

The sample holds many counts of this clonotype. This sequence joins TRBV6-4 and TRBJ2-1; D ambiguous. V dropped 1 base and J dropped 6 bases, with 16 bases sitting between them. The germline gives CDR1 MRHNA, CDR2 SNTAGT. CDR3 length: 16 amino acids. In DNA, the CDR3 is TGTGCCAGCAGTGACTTCGGGCAGAAAGATGTCAATGAGCAGTTCTTC. Translation: CASSDFGQKDVNEQFF.

This chain joins TRBV7-8 and TRBJ2-5, with a weak D call TRBD2 (7 bases). Germline loops: CDR1 SGHVS, CDR2 FQNEAQ. V was clipped by 0 bases and J by 3 bases, with 20 bases between them. The CDR3 totals 18 residues. The DNA for the CDR3 is TGTGCCAGCAGCTTAGCAACCCGTACGGGGGGCTTCGAAGAGACCCAGTACTTC. Translated: CASSLATRTGGFEETQYF.

This clonotype was observed a handful of times. The gene calls are TRBV4-3 and TRBJ1-1; D possibly corresponds to TRBD1 (5 bases). Germline-derived CDR1 and CDR2 are LGHNA and YSLEER. This CDR3 is 14 amino acids long. V was trimmed by 3 bases and J by 1 base, leaving 9 bases between them. DNA of the CDR3: TGCGCCAGCAGCCATTCAGACAGGAACACTGAAGCTTTCTTT. It specifies CASSHSDRNTEAFF.

This clonotype was seen ten or more times. The J gene is TRBJ1-1, the V gene TRBV29-1; D uncertain. This CDR3 is built from 12 residues. Trimming stripped 0 bases from V and 8 bases from J, with 10 bases between. Germline V gene lookup returns CDR1 SQVTM and CDR2 ANQGSEA. For the CDR3, the DNA is TGCAGCGTTGAAGATGTCCCCACCGAAGCTTTCTTT. Amino acids: CSVEDVPTEAFF.

In the case of this clonotype: The junction departs from germline at one end; a sequencing error may be responsible. This rearrangement joins TRBV18 to TRBJ1-5; D is uncertain. This CDR3 has 13 residues. Germline values: CDR1 KGHSH, CDR2 LQKENI. For the CDR3, the DNA is TGTGCCAGCTCCCCACCAGGATTTGTCCCCCAGCATTTT. Translated: CASSPPGFVPQHF.

The J gene is TRBJ2-7, the V gene TRBV30, with D tentatively TRBD1 (6 bases). CDR1 is GTSNPN, CDR2 SVGIG, per germline (reference sequence). Trimming stripped 1 base from V and 6 bases from J, with 10 bases between. The CDR3 loop spans 12 amino acids. The CDR3 nucleotides read TGTGCCTGGAGTGAAGCGACAGGCGAGCAGTACTTC. It yields the protein CAWSEATGEQYF. Using reference TRBV30 and TRBJ2-7 for the parts outside the CDR3, the full variable domain is SQTIHQWPATLVQPVGSPLSLECTVEGTSNPNLYWYRQAAGRGLQLLFYSVGIGQISSEVPQNLSASRPQDRQFILSSKKLLLSDSGFYLCAWSEATGEQYFGPGTRLTVT.

Concerning this clonotype itself: The junction differs from germline at one of its ends, possibly a read error. V usage is TRBV12-3 or TRBV12-4 and J usage is TRBJ2-7; TRBD2 is a possible D gene (7 bases). CDR3 size: 18 residues. The CDR3: CATSTNGGAYPELYEQYF. As DNA, the CDR3 is TGTGCCACCAGTACCAATGGGGGGGCCTATCCGGAACTCTACGAGCAGTACTTC.